These T cell receptor beta chains were read from a single sample in a study of cytomegalovirus exposure and HLA in healthy donors. Assay used: immunoSEQ multiplex PCR; TCRdb lists only in-frame clones, some missing. The sample holds 150,000 to 200,000 clones, over 70% seen once. Sequenced input: PBMCs. Source of these receptors: a woman aged 45-65 years in good health and CMV-seronegative. CDR3s include the opening cysteine and the closing phenylalanine or tryptophan. The D gene is left open where the match is weak. Rows may omit the clone size; those that give it use once, few, many or a size class.

j_gene: TRBJ1-1
v_gene: TRBV19
abundance: -
d_gene: -
CDR3aa: CASSIKPVTEAFF
CDR3nt: TGTGCCAGTAGTATCAAACCGGTCACTGAAGCTTTCTTT

j_gene: TRBJ1-5
v_gene: TRBV19
abundance: -
d_gene: -
CDR3aa: CASSIAPGPAGNQPQHF
CDR3nt: TGTGCCAGTAGTATAGCCCCGGGTCCGGCGGGCAATCAGCCCCAGCATTTT

j_gene: TRBJ2-3
v_gene: TRBV19
abundance: -
d_gene: -
CDR3aa: CASSIAFRAGGADTQYF
CDR3nt: TGTGCCAGTAGTATAGCCTTCCGGGCCGGAGGGGCAGATACGCAGTATTTT

j_gene: TRBJ2-5
v_gene: TRBV4-1
abundance: -
d_gene: -
CDR3aa: CANSQGIQEGETQYF
CDR3nt: TGCGCCAACAGCCAAGGGATACAGGAGGGAGAGACCCAGTACTTC

j_gene: TRBJ2-1
v_gene: TRBV27
abundance: few
d_gene: TRBD1
CDR3aa: CASSPGTGAYNEQFF
CDR3nt: TGTGCCAGCAGTCCCGGGACAGGGGCCTACAATGAGCAGTTCTTC

j_gene: TRBJ2-7
v_gene: TRBV5-6
abundance: -
d_gene: TRBD1
CDR3aa: CASSPDRVEEQYF
CDR3nt: TGTGCCAGCAGCCCTGACAGGGTCGAGGAGCAGTACTTC

j_gene: TRBJ1-3
v_gene: TRBV6-1
abundance: -
d_gene: -
CDR3aa: CASSEQQVNSGNTIYF
CDR3nt: TGTGCCAGCAGTGAACAACAGGTGAACTCTGGAAACACCATATATTTT

j_gene: TRBJ1-5
v_gene: TRBV7-8
abundance: -
d_gene: -
CDR3aa: CASSFLEQGKQPQHF
CDR3nt: TGTGCCAGCAGCTTCTTGGAGCAGGGCAAACAGCCCCAGCATTTT

j_gene: TRBJ2-2
v_gene: TRBV2
abundance: -
d_gene: TRBD2
CDR3aa: CASSEGASGGTGELFF
CDR3nt: TGTGCCAGCAGTGAAGGGGCTAGCGGAGGCACCGGGGAGCTGTTTTTT

j_gene: TRBJ1-1
v_gene: TRBV9
abundance: -
d_gene: -
CDR3aa: CASSDGTTTEAFF
CDR3nt: TGTGCCAGCAGCGATGGGACAACCACTGAAGCTTTCTTT